This record looks at one TCR beta chain sequence and its context. The sample is drawn from a study of blood T cell repertoires in COVID-19. Sequencing used immunoSEQ multiplex PCR; TCRdb keeps in-frame clones, though not all of them. Among approximately 230,000 clones listed, about 90% were seen once. The CDR3 has 15 residues. V was pared by 3 bases and J by 4 bases, with 4 bases of the junction left unmatched. Germline assignment: CDR1 SGDLS and CDR2 YYNGEE. Sequenced sample: PBMCs or T cells enriched from blood (not recorded which). The chain uses TRBV9 and TRBJ1-4; 9 bases align to TRBD1. The clonotype was recovered from a woman younger than 35 who had recovered from COVID-19. The CDR3 spells CASSEGQGSNEKLFF. The CDR3 bases are TGTGCCAGCAGCGAGGGACAGGGAAGTAATGAAAAACTGTTTTTT.